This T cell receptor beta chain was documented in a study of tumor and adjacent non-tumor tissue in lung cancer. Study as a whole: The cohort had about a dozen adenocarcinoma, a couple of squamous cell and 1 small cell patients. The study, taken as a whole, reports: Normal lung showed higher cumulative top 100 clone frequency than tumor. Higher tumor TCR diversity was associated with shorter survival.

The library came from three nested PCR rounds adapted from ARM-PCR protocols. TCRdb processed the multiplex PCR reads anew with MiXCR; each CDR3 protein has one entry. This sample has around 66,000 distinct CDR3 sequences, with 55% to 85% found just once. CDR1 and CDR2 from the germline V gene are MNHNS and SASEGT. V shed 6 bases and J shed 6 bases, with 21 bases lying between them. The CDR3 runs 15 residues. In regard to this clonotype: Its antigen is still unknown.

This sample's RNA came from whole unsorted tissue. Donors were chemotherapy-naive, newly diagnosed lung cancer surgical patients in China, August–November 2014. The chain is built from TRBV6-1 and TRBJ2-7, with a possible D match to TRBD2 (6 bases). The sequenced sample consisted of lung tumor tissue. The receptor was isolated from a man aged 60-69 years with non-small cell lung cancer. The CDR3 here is CASRGSRLEVLEQYF. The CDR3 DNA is TGTGCCAGCAGAGGGTCGAGACTAGAGGTCCTCGAGCAGTACTTC.